Listed below are T cell receptor beta chains from one sample, sequenced in a study of shared clonotypes between healthy human individuals. The method was immunoSEQ multiplex PCR; TCRdb's version includes in-frame clones alone and lacks a portion of them. The data contain millions of clones, over 85% of them singletons. The sample consisted of naive CD4+ T cells sorted from blood. Receptors originate from a young man in good health. Each CDR3 is given with its conserved first and last residue. Fields, in order: V gene, J gene, clone size, D gene, CDR3 DNA, CDR3 protein. A D gene is named only where the DNA matches it firmly. Not every row has a clone size; where given, it reads once, few, many or a size class.

TRBV29-1	TRBJ2-1	NA	TRBD1	TGCAGCGTCGCTGGGACAGGTTCCAATGAGCAGTTCTTC	CSVAGTGSNEQFF
TRBV7-2	TRBJ2-2	NA	NA	TGTGCCAGCAGCTTCGGCAGGGCGTCCGGGGAGCTGTTTTTT	CASSFGRASGELFF
TRBV6-1	TRBJ1-2	NA	TRBD1	TGTGCCAGCATCACAGGGGGATGGTATGGCTACACCTTC	CASITGGWYGYTF
TRBV2	TRBJ1-5	few	NA	TGTGCCACGGGGGTGGAAGGCAATCAGCCCCAGCATTTT	CATGVEGNQPQHF
TRBV27	TRBJ1-5	NA	NA	TGTGCCAGCAGTTTCACAGGGAAGGGGCGCAATCAGCCCCAGCATTTT	CASSFTGKGRNQPQHF
TRBV2	TRBJ1-5	NA	NA	TGTGCCAGCAGTGAAGTGGAGGCTCAGCCCCAGCATTTT	CASSEVEAQPQHF
TRBV12-5	TRBJ2-1	NA	TRBD2	TGTGCTAGTGGTTTGGGTCGGGACTATAACAATGAGCAGTTCTTC	CASGLGRDYNNEQFF
TRBV11-2	TRBJ2-3	once	NA	TGTGCCAGCAGCTTAAGGGCAGATACGCAGTATTTT	CASSLRADTQYF
TRBV18	TRBJ1-5	NA	NA	TGTGCCAGTCAGAAGGTACGTGATCAGCCCCAGCATTTT	CASQKVRDQPQHF
TRBV7-9	TRBJ2-5	NA	NA	TGTGCCAGCAGCATGGGACGGACCCAAGAGACCCAGTACTTC	CASSMGRTQETQYF
TRBV6-1	TRBJ1-6	NA	NA	TGTGCCAGCAGTGAATGGGGGGCTTTTAATTCACCCCTCCACTTT	CASSEWGAFNSPLHF
TRBV27	TRBJ1-2	NA	NA	TGTGCCAGCAGAGACCTCCAGGAGCTAGGCTACACCTTC	CASRDLQELGYTF
TRBV5-1	TRBJ2-1	NA	TRBD2	TGCGCCAGCAGTTCATCTAGCGGGAACAATCACAATGAGCAGTTCTTC	CASSSSSGNNHNEQFF
TRBV30	TRBJ2-3	NA	TRBD1	TGTGCCTGGAGTACCGGGACAGGGGGAACAGATACGCAGTATTTT	CAWSTGTGGTDTQYF
TRBV19	TRBJ2-5	NA	NA	TGTGCCAGTAGTCCGGGACCAGGGGAGACCCAGTACTTC	CASSPGPGETQYF
TRBV12-5	TRBJ2-1	many	TRBD2	TGTGCTAGTGGTTTGGTACTAGCGGGAGGGAAGGCTGAGCAGTTCTTC	CASGLVLAGGKAEQFF
TRBV5-1	TRBJ2-7	NA	NA	TGCGCCAGCAGCTTGGAAATGACAGAATACGAGCAGTACTTC	CASSLEMTEYEQYF
TRBV12-5	TRBJ2-7	NA	NA	TGTGCTAGTGGTCGGGGCGAGAGGGCCTCCTACGAGCAGTACTTC	CASGRGERASYEQYF
TRBV19	TRBJ2-3	NA	NA	TGTGCCAGCCGCTCCAGCCAGAGGACAGATACGCAGTATTTT	CASRSSQRTDTQYF
TRBV11-2	TRBJ1-1	NA	TRBD1	TGTGCCAGCAGCTTAGATCAACAGGGGGCGGCTGAAGCTTTCTTT	CASSLDQQGAAEAFF
TRBV6-6	TRBJ1-2	NA	NA	TGTGCCAGCAGTCAAAACTATGGCTACACCTTC	CASSQNYGYTF
TRBV15	TRBJ1-3	once	NA	TGTGCCACCAGCAGAGATCCTCCGTTGAGCGGAAACACCATATATTTT	CATSRDPPLSGNTIYF
TRBV6-6	TRBJ1-2	NA	NA	TGTGCCAGCAGTTACTCGAGTATTTGGGGTACAGATGGCTACACCTTC	CASSYSSIWGTDGYTF
TRBV29-1	TRBJ2-2	once	NA	TGCAGTTATGCCGCCGGGACGGAGAACACCGGGGAGCTGTTTTTT	CSYAAGTENTGELFF
TRBV5-1	TRBJ1-2	NA	NA	TGCGCCAGCAGCCCGGACAACGACTATGGCTACACCTTC	CASSPDNDYGYTF
TRBV5-1	TRBJ1-2	NA	TRBD1	TGCGCCAGCAGACGCGGACAGGGGGACGGCTACACCTTC	CASRRGQGDGYTF
TRBV6-6	TRBJ1-3	NA	NA	TGTGCCGTCGGGAGTGGAAACACCATATATTTT	CAVGSGNTIYF
TRBV10-3	TRBJ1-1	NA	NA	TGTGCCATCAGTGAGTCGGTAGGGAACACTGAAGCTTTCTTT	CAISESVGNTEAFF
TRBV7-2	TRBJ2-5	NA	NA	TGTGCCAGCAGCGCCGACAGCCTCCAAGAGACCCAGTACTTC	CASSADSLQETQYF
TRBV7-9	TRBJ2-3	NA	TRBD2	TGTGCCAGCAGCGCTCGACTAGCTACCCAAAATACGCAGTATTTT	CASSARLATQNTQYF
TRBV6-6	TRBJ2-7	NA	NA	TGTGCCAGCAGTTACACTACAGCATCCTACGAGCAGTACTTC	CASSYTTASYEQYF
TRBV28	TRBJ1-5	NA	NA	TGTGCCAGCAGTTTGAGAGGGGTCTGGGTTCAGCCCCAGCATTTT	CASSLRGVWVQPQHF
TRBV4-1	TRBJ2-1	NA	NA	TGCGCCAGCAGCCAAACCCCCCGGGGCCCCTACAATGAGCAGTTCTTC	CASSQTPRGPYNEQFF
TRBV4-3	TRBJ1-1	NA	NA	TGCGCCAGCAGCCAAGATCGGGGGCTGAGAACTGAAGCTTTCTTT	CASSQDRGLRTEAFF
TRBV18	TRBJ2-7	NA	NA	TGTGCCAGCTCACTAGGCACGATTCAGGGCTACGAGCAGTACTTC	CASSLGTIQGYEQYF
TRBV5-1	TRBJ1-1	NA	NA	TGCGCCAGCAGCTTAGGGCCGGAGGGCACTGAAGCTTTCTTT	CASSLGPEGTEAFF
TRBV28	TRBJ2-2	NA	NA	TGTGCCAGCAGTCGCTTACTCTGGGGGCTAACCGGGGAGCTGTTTTTT	CASSRLLWGLTGELFF
TRBV30	TRBJ2-3	NA	TRBD2	TGTGCCTGGGCGGGGGAAAACACAGATACGCAGTATTTT	CAWAGENTDTQYF
TRBV20-1	TRBJ2-7	NA	TRBD2	TGCAGTGCTAATAGCGGGATCGTGCAGTACTTC	CSANSGIVQYF
TRBV5-1	TRBJ2-2	NA	NA	TGCGCCAGCAGTCCCGGGACAATGAACACCGGGGAGCTGTTTTTT	CASSPGTMNTGELFF
TRBV25-1	TRBJ2-1	NA	TRBD2	TGTGCCAGCAGTGTCCCCCTAGGAGCGGGGGGGGTCAATGAGCAGTTCTTC	CASSVPLGAGGVNEQFF
TRBV18	TRBJ2-1	NA	NA	TGTGCCAGCTCACAAGCGTACAATGAGCAGTTCTTC	CASSQAYNEQFF
TRBV6-6	TRBJ2-1	NA	NA	TGTGCCAGCACGCGCCAGAGCTCCTACAATGAGCAGTTCTTC	CASTRQSSYNEQFF
TRBV6-6	TRBJ2-7	NA	TRBD1	TGTGCCAGCAGTGGCAACAGGGGCAGCTCCTACGAGCAGTACTTC	CASSGNRGSSYEQYF
TRBV6-5	TRBJ1-1	NA	NA	TGTGCCAGCAGACCCGGACTGATTGGGGACACTGAAGCTTTCTTT	CASRPGLIGDTEAFF
TRBV2	TRBJ2-4	NA	NA	TGTGCCAGCAGTGGAGAAAACATTCAGTACTTC	CASSGENIQYF
TRBV7-9	TRBJ2-5	NA	NA	TGTGCCAGCAGCTTAGGTTTTTGGGAGACCCAGTACTTC	CASSLGFWETQYF
TRBV5-8	TRBJ2-7	NA	NA	TGTGCCAGCATCCGTTCCATTAGTCCGGCCCGCGAGCAGTACTTC	CASIRSISPAREQYF
TRBV11-2	TRBJ2-7	NA	NA	TGTGCCAGCAGCACCCACCCAGGACTAAGCGAGCAGTACTTC	CASSTHPGLSEQYF
TRBV7-7	TRBJ2-2	NA	NA	TGTGCTAGCAGCACCTACCCGGCTGGGACCGGGGAGCTGTTTTTT	CASSTYPAGTGELFF
TRBV7-2	TRBJ1-3	NA	NA	TGTGCCAGCAGCTCCGAACTAGTCGGGGTGTCTGGAAACACCATATATTTT	CASSSELVGVSGNTIYF
TRBV5-4	TRBJ2-7	NA	NA	TGTGCCAGCAGCCCGGACACACGCGAGCAGTACTTC	CASSPDTREQYF
TRBV30	TRBJ2-1	NA	NA	TGTGCCTGGAGTGTAGGGACTGACAATGAGCAGTTCTTC	CAWSVGTDNEQFF
TRBV5-4	TRBJ1-2	NA	TRBD1	TGTGCCAGCAGCTCACAGGGGGCGGGTGGCTACACCTTC	CASSSQGAGGYTF
TRBV11-3	TRBJ2-3	NA	NA	TGTGCCAGCAGCGAACGGACGGGCACAGATACGCAGTATTTT	CASSERTGTDTQYF
TRBV30	TRBJ1-1	NA	NA	TGTGCCTGGAGTGTACGTGAGAACACTGAAGCTTTCTTT	CAWSVRENTEAFF
TRBV5-4	TRBJ1-3	NA	TRBD1	TGTGCCAGCAGCTGGGGACAGGGGGGAAACATCATATATTTT	CASSWGQGGNIIYF